This entry describes one TCR beta chain. These data belong to a study of OX40 agonist ivuxolimab in advanced cancers. TCRdb's copy holds only in-frame clones and misses some; the assay was immunoSEQ multiplex PCR. The sample includes approximately 82,000 clones, roughly four fifths seen only once; the top ten take more than 20%. The CDR3 totals 14 residues. The source of this sequence is an adult with an advanced solid tumor such as melanoma, head and neck, liver or kidney cancer. The gene calls are TRBV21-1 and TRBJ2-1; TRBD1 was called by the table and not checked on the DNA. TRBV21-1 counts as a pseudogene. Sequencing was performed on CD4+ or CD8+ T cells sorted from blood, taken in a trial of the OX40 agonist ivuxolimab. The CDR3 sequence: CASSSYIYRTEQFF. The CDR3 DNA is TGTGCCAGCAGCTCATACATATACAGGACTGAGCAGTTCTTC.